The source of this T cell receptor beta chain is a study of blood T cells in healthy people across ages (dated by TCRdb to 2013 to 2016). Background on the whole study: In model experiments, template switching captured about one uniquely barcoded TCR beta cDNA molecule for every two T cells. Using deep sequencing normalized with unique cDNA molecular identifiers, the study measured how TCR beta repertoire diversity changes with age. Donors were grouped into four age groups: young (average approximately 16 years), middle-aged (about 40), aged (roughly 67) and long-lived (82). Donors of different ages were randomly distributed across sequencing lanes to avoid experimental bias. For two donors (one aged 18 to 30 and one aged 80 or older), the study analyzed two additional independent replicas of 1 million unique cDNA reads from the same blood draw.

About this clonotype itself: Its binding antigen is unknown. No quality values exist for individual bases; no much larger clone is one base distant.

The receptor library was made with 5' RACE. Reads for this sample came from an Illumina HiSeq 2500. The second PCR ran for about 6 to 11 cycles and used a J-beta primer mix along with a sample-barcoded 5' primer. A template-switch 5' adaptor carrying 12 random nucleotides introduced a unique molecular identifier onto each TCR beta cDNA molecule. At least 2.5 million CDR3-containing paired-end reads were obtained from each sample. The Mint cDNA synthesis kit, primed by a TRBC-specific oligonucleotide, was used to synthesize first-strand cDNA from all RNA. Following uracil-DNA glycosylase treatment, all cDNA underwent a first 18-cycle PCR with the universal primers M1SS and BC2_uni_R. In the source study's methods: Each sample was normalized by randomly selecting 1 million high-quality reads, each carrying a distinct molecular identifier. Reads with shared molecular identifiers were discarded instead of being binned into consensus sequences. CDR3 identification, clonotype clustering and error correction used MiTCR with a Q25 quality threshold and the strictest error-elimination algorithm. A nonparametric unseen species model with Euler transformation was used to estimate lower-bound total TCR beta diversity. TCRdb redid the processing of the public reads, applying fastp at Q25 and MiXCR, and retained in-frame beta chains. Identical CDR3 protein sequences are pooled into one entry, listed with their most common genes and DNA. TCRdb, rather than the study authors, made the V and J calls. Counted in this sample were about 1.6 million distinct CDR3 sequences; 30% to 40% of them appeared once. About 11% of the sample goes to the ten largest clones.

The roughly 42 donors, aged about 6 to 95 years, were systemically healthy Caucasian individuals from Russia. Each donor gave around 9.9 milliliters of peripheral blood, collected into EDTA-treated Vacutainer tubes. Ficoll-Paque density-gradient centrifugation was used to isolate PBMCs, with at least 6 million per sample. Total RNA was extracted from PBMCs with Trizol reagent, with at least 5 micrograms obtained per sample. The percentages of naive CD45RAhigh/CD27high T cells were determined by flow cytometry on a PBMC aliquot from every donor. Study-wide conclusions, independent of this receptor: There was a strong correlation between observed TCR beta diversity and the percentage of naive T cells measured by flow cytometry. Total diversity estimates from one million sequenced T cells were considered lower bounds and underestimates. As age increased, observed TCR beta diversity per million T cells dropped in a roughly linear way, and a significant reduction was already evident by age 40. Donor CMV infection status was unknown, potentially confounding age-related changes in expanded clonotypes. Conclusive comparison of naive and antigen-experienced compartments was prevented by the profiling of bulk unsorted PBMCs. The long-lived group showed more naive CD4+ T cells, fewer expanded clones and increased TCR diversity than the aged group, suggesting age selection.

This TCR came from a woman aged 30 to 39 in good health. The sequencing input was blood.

This receptor has the CDR3 CASSFDQGPQFF. The nucleotides read TGTGCCAGCAGTTTTGATCAGGGTCCTCAGTTCTTC. The chain couples TRBV27 to TRBJ2-1; TRBD1 could be the D gene, as 5 bases match. Between the V and J ends, shortened by 3 bases and 13 bases respectively, the junction contains 13 bases. Taken from the germline V gene (reference sequence), the CDR1 and CDR2 loops are MNHEY and SMNVEV. There are 12 amino acids in the CDR3, from cysteine to phenylalanine inclusive. CDR3 DNA only is kept here, 36 bases in frame from base 1.